The sequence of this T cell receptor (beta chain) was determined in a study of blood T cells in healthy people across ages. The ends lost 7 bases at V and 3 bases at J; junction bases unmatched: 3. This CDR3 has 13 amino acids. The use of a sample-barcoded 5' primer and a J-beta primer mix characterized a second PCR of roughly 6 to 12 cycles. Each CDR3 protein gets one entry after TCRdb re-called the 5' RACE reads with MiXCR. The sample yields fewer than 600,000 distinct CDR3 sequences, around a quarter seen once. The data were also submitted as part of a second study, on T cells of mothers and their children.

Sequences were obtained from blood. The chain has TRBV12-3 or TRBV12-4 and TRBJ1-5; 7 bases agree with TRBD1. The source of this sequence is a boy aged 2 to 9 in good health. The CDR3 protein is CASKTGTNQPQHF. In nucleotides, the CDR3 is TGTGCCAGCAAGACAGGGACCAATCAGCCCCAGCATTTT.